This T cell receptor (beta chain) comes out of a study of human T cells and chemical hapten exposure. Findings and caveats of the study: High-frequency TCRs, those above 1 in 1000, stayed the same after DPC sensitization.

As concerns this clonotype: Its antigen is not known.

TCRdb redid the calling of the RACE reads with MiXCR, one entry per CDR3 protein. The sample has 360,000 or so distinct CDR3 sequences; about 6% are singletons. The time point denotes: patch test 2, 6 weeks after DPC sensitization. Specified treatment: therapeutic diphenylcyclopropenone sensitization with weekly scalp DPC. The material was whole blood, obtained in connection with sensitization to the hapten diphenylcyclopropenone (DPC). This clonotype was sampled from a woman in her late teens or twenties with alopecia areata. Some clones in this sample may be carry-over from other donors' samples.

CDR3 protein: CASSFAGSFGTDTQYF. The DNA of the CDR3 is TGTGCCAGCAGTTTCGCGGGGTCCTTTGGCACAGATACGCAGTATTTT. V usage is TRBV28 and J usage is TRBJ2-3; a possible D gene is TRBD2 (6 bases). This CDR3 spans 16 amino acids. Trimming took off 3 bases at V and 1 base at J, with 14 bases between the two ends. CDR1 is MDHEN, CDR2 SYDVKM, per germline.